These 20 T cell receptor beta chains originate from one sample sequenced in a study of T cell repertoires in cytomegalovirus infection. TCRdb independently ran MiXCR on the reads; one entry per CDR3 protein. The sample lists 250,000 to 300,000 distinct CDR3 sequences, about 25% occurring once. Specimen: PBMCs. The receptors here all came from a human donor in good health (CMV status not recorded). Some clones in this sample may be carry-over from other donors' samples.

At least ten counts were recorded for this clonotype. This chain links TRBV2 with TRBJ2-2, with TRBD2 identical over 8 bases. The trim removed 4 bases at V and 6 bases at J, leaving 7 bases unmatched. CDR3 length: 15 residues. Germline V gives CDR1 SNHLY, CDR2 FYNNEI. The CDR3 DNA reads TGTGCCAGCAGTGCCCCGGGACTAGGGGCCGGGGAGCTGTTTTTT. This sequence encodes CASSAPGLGAGELFF.

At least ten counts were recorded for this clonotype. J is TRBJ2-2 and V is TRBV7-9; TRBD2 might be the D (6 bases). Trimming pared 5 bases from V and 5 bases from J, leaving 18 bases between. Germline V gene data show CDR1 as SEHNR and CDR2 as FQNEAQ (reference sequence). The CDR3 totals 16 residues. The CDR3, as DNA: TGTGCCAGCAGCCCCATCGGGGGAGAGAGGACCGGGGAGCTGTTTTTT. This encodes CASSPIGGERTGELFF.

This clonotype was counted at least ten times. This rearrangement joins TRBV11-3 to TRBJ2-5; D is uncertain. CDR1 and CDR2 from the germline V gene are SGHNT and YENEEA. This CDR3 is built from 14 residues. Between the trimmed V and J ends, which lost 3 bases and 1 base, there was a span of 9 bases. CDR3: CASSFNGGQETQYF. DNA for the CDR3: TGTGCCAGCAGCTTCAATGGCGGCCAAGAGACCCAGTACTTC.

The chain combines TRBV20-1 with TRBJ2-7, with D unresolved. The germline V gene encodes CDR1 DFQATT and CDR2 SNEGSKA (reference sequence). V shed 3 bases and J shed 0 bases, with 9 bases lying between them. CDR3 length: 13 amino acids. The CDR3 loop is CSASPDHSYEQYF. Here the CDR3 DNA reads TGCAGTGCTAGTCCGGACCACTCCTACGAGCAGTACTTC.

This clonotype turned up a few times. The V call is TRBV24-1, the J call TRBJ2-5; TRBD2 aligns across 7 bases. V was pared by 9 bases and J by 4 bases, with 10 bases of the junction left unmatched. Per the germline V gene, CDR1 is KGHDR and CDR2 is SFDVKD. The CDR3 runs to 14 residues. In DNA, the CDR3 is TGTGCCACCTCAAGTGGTTGGGGGGGAGAGACCCAGTACTTC. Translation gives CATSSGWGGETQYF.

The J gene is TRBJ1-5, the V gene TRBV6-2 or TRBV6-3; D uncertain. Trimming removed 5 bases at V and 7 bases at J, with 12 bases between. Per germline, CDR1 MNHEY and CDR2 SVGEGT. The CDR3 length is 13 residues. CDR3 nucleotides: TGTGCCAGCAGTCCCCCAGTTAGACAGCCCCAGCATTTT. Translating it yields CASSPPVRQPQHF.

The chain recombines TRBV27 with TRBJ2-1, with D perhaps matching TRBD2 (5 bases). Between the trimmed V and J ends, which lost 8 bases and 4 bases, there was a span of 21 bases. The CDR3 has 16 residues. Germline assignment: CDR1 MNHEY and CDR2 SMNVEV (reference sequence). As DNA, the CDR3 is TGTGCCAGCGGCACTTATTTAGCGCTTAGATACAATGAGCAGTTCTTC. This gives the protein CASGTYLALRYNEQFF.

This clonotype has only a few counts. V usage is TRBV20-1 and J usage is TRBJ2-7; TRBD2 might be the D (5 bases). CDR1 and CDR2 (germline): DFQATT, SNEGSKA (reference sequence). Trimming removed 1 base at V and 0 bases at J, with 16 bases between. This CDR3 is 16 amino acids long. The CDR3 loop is CSARARGMESSYEQYF. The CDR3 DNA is TGCAGTGCTAGAGCCCGGGGAATGGAGAGCTCCTACGAGCAGTACTTC.

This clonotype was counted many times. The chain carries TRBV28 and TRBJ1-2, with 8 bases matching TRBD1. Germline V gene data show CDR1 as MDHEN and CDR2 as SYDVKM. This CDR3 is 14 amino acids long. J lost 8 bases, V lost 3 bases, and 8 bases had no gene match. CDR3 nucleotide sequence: TGTGCCAGCAGTTTCACAGGGGGAAAGGCCGGCTACACCTTC. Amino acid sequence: CASSFTGGKAGYTF.

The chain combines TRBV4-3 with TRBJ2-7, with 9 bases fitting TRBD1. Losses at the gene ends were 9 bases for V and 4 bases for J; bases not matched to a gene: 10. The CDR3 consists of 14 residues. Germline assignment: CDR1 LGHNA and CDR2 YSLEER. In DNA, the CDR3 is TGCGCCAGATCAGCGGGGACAGGGAAATACGAGCAGTACTTC. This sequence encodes CARSAGTGKYEQYF.

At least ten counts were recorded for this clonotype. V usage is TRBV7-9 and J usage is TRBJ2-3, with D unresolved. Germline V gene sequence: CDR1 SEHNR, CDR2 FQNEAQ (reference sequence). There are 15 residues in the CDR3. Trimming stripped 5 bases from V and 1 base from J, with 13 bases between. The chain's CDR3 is CASSRRLGGTDTQYF. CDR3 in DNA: TGTGCCAGCAGCCGCAGGTTAGGAGGCACAGATACGCAGTATTTT.

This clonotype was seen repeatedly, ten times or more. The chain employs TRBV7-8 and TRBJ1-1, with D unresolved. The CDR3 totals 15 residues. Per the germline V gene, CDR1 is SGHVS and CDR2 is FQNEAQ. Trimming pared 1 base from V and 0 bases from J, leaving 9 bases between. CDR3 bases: TGTGCCAGCAGCTTAGTGCGGGTAGTGAACACTGAAGCTTTCTTT. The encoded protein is CASSLVRVVNTEAFF.

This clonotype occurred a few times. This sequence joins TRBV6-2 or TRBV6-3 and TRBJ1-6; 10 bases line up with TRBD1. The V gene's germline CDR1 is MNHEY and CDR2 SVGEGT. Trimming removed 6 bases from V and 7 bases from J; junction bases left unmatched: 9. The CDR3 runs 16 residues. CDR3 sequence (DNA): TGTGCCAGCAGCCCCTCGACGGGACAGGGGAATTCACCCCTCCACTTT. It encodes CASSPSTGQGNSPLHF.

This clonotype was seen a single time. The CDR3 here is CSAPFERLITDTQYF. In DNA form, the CDR3 reads TGCAGTGCTCCCTTCGAGCGGTTGATCACAGATACGCAGTATTTT. The chain couples TRBV20-1 to TRBJ2-3, with TRBD2 as a possible D gene (5 bases). The CDR3 extends over 15 amino acids. V lost 5 bases to trimming and J lost 2 bases, with 17 bases between them. Germline CDR1 DFQATT, CDR2 SNEGSKA (reference sequence).

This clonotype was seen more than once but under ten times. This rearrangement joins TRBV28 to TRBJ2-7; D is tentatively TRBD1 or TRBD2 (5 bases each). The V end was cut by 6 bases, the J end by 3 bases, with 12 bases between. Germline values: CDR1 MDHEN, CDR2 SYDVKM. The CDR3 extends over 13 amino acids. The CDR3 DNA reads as TGTGCCAGCAGGCCGGGACCGAGCTACGAGCAGTACTTC. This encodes CASRPGPSYEQYF.

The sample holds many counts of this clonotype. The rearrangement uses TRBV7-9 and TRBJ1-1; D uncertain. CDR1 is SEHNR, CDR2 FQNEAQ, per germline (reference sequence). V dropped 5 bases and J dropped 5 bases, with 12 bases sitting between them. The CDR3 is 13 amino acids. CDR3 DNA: TGTGCCAGCAGCCCCGTTTCCCGGACTGAAGCTTTCTTT. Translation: CASSPVSRTEAFF.

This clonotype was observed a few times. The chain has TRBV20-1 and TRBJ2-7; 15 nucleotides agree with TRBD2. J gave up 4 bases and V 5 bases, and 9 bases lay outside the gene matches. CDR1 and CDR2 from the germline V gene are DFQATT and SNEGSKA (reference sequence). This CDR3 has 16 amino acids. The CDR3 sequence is CSAPGTSGRPGYEQYF. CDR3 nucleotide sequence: TGCAGTGCTCCCGGGACTAGCGGGAGGCCCGGGTACGAGCAGTACTTC.

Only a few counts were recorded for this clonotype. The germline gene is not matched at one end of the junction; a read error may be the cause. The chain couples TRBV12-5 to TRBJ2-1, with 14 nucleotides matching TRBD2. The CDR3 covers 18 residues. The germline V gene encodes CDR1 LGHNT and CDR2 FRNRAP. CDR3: CASSFGGTSGSSYNEQFF. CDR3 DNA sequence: TGTGCTAGTAGTTTTGGGGGGACTAGCGGGAGCTCCTACAATGAGCAGTTCTTC.

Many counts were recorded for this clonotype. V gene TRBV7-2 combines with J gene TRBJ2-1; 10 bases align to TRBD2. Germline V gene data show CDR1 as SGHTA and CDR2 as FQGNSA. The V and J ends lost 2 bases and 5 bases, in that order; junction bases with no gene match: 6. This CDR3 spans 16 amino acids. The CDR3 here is CASSLFPSGSDNEQFF. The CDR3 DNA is TGTGCCAGCAGCTTATTTCCTAGCGGGAGTGACAATGAGCAGTTCTTC.

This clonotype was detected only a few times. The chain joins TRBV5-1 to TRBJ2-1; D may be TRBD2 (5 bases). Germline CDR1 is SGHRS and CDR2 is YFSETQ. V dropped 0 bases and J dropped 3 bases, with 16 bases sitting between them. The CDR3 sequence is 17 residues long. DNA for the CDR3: TGCGCCAGCAGCTTGGTGGTTGCGGGCAGCAGCTACAATGAGCAGTTCTTC. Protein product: CASSLVVAGSSYNEQFF.